Below are 2 T cell receptor beta chains sequenced from a single sample in a study of blood T cell repertoires in COVID-19. TCRdb's copy holds only in-frame clones and misses some; the assay was immunoSEQ multiplex PCR. The table shows roughly 150,000 clones, with less than 80% occurring only once. The sequenced sample was PBMCs or T cells enriched from blood (not recorded which). These receptors all stem from a woman aged 65 to 85 in a cohort exposed to, infected with or recovered from COVID-19 (not recorded which).

In the case of this clone: Other DNA variants within this sample encode the same CDR3. V is TRBV11-2 and J is TRBJ1-1; D gene uncertain. CDR1 and CDR2 from the germline V gene are SGHAT and FQNNGV. The CDR3 has 13 amino acids. Trimming removed 0 bases at V and 1 base at J, with 3 bases between. This chain's CDR3 is CASSLDRNTEAFF. The CDR3 region has the DNA TGTGCCAGCAGCTTAGATAGGAACACTGAAGCTTTCTTT.

The chain links TRBV20-1 to TRBJ2-3; TRBD2 agrees at 12 bases. The CDR3 has 19 amino acids. CDR1 is DFQATT and CDR2 is SNEGSKA in the germline V gene (reference sequence). V lost 3 bases, J lost 0 bases, and 13 bases stayed unmatched. The CDR3 coding sequence is TGCAGTGCTAGTATCCCCACTAGCGGGAGGTCGCCTAGCACAGATACGCAGTATTTT. Encoded protein: CSASIPTSGRSPSTDTQYF.